Each of the 20 T cell receptor beta chains below was sequenced from the same sample in a study of blood T cell repertoires in COVID-19. Profiled with immunoSEQ multiplex PCR; TCRdb holds only in-frame clones, not every one. The sample lists about 98,000 clones; almost 80% were seen once. Sequenced material: peripheral blood. These receptor sequences come from a man in his sixties with active or convalescent COVID-19.

Concerning this clone itself: A much larger clone differs by one base, so this may be a read error. J is TRBJ1-1 and V is TRBV6-1; D is perhaps TRBD1 (5 bases). CDR1 and CDR2 from the germline V gene are MNHNS and SASEGT. This CDR3 has 14 amino acids. Trimming cost V 2 bases and J 3 bases, with 10 bases left between them. The DNA for the CDR3 is TGTGCCAGCAGTGAACGGGGGAGGGACACTGAAGCTTTCTTT. Translating gives CASSERGRDTEAFF.

The V and J genes are TRBV5-1 and TRBJ2-3; possibly TRBD2 for D (6 bases). Germline V gene data show CDR1 as SGHRS and CDR2 as YFSETQ. There are 16 residues in the CDR3. V was trimmed by 0 bases and J by 2 bases, leaving 13 bases between them. Written as DNA, the CDR3 is TGCGCCAGCAGCTTGGTAGCTAGCGTATACACAGATACGCAGTATTTT. This encodes CASSLVASVYTDTQYF.

The rearrangement links TRBV6-5 to TRBJ2-1, with a possible D match to TRBD2 (5 bases). The germline V gene encodes CDR1 MNHEY and CDR2 SVGAGI. The CDR3 has 14 residues. V lost 6 bases, J lost 5 bases, and 14 bases lay in between. The CDR3 DNA reads TGTGCCAGCAGCCGCGGACTCGTTCACAATGAGCAGTTCTTC. This codes for CASSRGLVHNEQFF.

The V gene is TRBV7-6, the J gene TRBJ2-2, with 8 bases that match TRBD1. The CDR3 loop spans 18 amino acids. Germline V gene data show CDR1 as SGHVS and CDR2 as FNYEAQ. With V trimmed by 2 bases and J by 0 bases, 8 bases remained unmatched. The CDR3 loop is CASSLQPGQGTNTGELFF. In DNA form, the CDR3 reads TGTGCCAGCAGCTTACAGCCCGGACAGGGAACGAACACCGGGGAGCTGTTTTTT. Full variable domain (rest looked up from reference TRBV7-6 and TRBJ2-2): GAGVSQSPRYKVTKRGQDVALRCDPISGHVSLYWYRQALGQGPEFLTYFNYEAQQDKSGLPNDRFSAERPEGSISTLTIQRTEQRDSAMYRCASSLQPGQGTNTGELFFGEGSRLTVL.

V usage is TRBV6-2 or TRBV6-3 and J usage is TRBJ2-3; 8 bases line up with TRBD2. The CDR3 spans 19 residues. Germline CDR1 reads MNHEY; CDR2 reads SVGEGT. The J segment lost 0 bases and the V segment lost 2 bases, leaving 13 bases of the junction unmatched. The CDR3 region is CASSYPLTGREASTDTQYF. CDR3 coding DNA: TGTGCCAGCAGTTACCCCCTTACTGGGCGGGAGGCTAGCACAGATACGCAGTATTTT.

The V gene is TRBV3-1 (or the pseudogene TRBV3-2), the J gene TRBJ1-3, with D tentatively TRBD1 (5 bases). The germline V gene encodes CDR1 LGHDT and CDR2 YNNKEL (reference sequence). The CDR3 is made up of 17 amino acids. Deletions cut 1 base from V and 0 bases from J, with 13 bases between. DNA of the CDR3: TGTGCCAGCAGCCAAGCCGGGACTTTACTCTCTGGAAACACCATATATTTT. Translated: CASSQAGTLLSGNTIYF.

V gene TRBV12-5 combines with J gene TRBJ2-3; 9 bases map to TRBD1. Unmatched junction bases numbered 7, after V lost 7 bases and J lost 2 bases. From germline, CDR1 is LGHNT and CDR2 FRNRAP. This CDR3 spans 15 amino acids. CDR3 protein: CASAPQGAITDTQYF. The CDR3 DNA sequence: TGTGCTAGTGCCCCACAGGGGGCGATCACAGATACGCAGTATTTT.

This chain uses TRBV28 with TRBJ1-4; a weak D match, TRBD1 (5 bases). The length of the CDR3 is 16 residues. Per the germline V gene, CDR1 is MDHEN and CDR2 is SYDVKM. V was pared by 4 bases and J by 5 bases, with 17 bases between. The chain's CDR3 is CASSSPGGEGNEKLFF. CDR3 nucleotides: TGTGCCAGCAGTTCCCCGGGGGGTGAAGGGAATGAAAAACTGTTTTTT.

The V call is TRBV6-5, the J call TRBJ2-2; possible D gene TRBD2, 6 bases. Germline V CDR1 and CDR2: MNHEY, SVGAGI. Trimming took 4 bases from V and 0 from J, leaving 12 bases between them. There are 16 residues in the CDR3. CDR3 bases: TGTGCCAGCAGTTGGGGGACTCGACCGAACACCGGGGAGCTGTTTTTT. It specifies CASSWGTRPNTGELFF.

This clone was observed a few times. The chain recombines TRBV2 with TRBJ1-5; no reliable D call. Germline lookup yields CDR1 SNHLY and CDR2 FYNNEI. There are 13 residues in the CDR3. Trimming removed 4 bases at V and 5 bases at J, with 9 bases between. The CDR3 reads CASSVMDYQPQHF. DNA for the CDR3: TGTGCCAGCAGTGTCATGGACTATCAGCCCCAGCATTTT.

This chain connects TRBV11-3 to TRBJ2-1, with a possible D match to TRBD2 (5 bases). V lost 3 bases, J lost 2 bases, and 8 bases lay in between. CDR1 and CDR2 (germline): SGHNT, YENEEA. CDR3 length equals 14 residues. CDR3 nucleotide sequence: TGTGCCAGCAGCTTCGGAGGCCCCTACAATGAGCAGTTCTTC. It is translated as CASSFGGPYNEQFF.

This chain links TRBV11-2 with TRBJ1-3; 9 bases line up with TRBD1. The CDR3 runs to 15 residues. Per the germline V gene, CDR1 is SGHAT and CDR2 is FQNNGV. Trimming at V came to 5 bases and at J to 4 bases, leaving 6 bases not matched to a gene. The DNA of the CDR3 is TGTGCCAGCAGCCCGACAGGGGGATCAGGAAACACCATATATTTT. Its protein is CASSPTGGSGNTIYF.

This sequence joins TRBV18 and TRBJ2-2, with D unresolved. Per the germline V gene, CDR1 is KGHSH and CDR2 is LQKENI. This CDR3 comprises 14 residues. Trimming cost V 6 bases and J 4 bases, with 12 bases left between them. CDR3 coding DNA: TGTGCCAGCTCGCGCCTAGATGGCACCGGGGAGCTGTTTTTT. As protein: CASSRLDGTGELFF.

The chain combines TRBV2 with TRBJ2-1; TRBD2 matches 7 bases. The trim removed 3 bases at V and 6 bases at J, leaving 11 bases unmatched. The CDR3 sequence is 16 residues long. Germline CDR1 is SNHLY and CDR2 is FYNNEI. DNA for the CDR3: TGTGCCAGCAGTGATTTGGCGGGAGTTGCAGGCAATGAGCAGTTCTTC. Translated, it gives CASSDLAGVAGNEQFF.

CDR3 amino acids: CASSDGTGPGYTF. As DNA, the CDR3 is TGTGCCAGCAGTGACGGGACAGGGCCTGGCTACACCTTC. The V gene is TRBV2, the J gene TRBJ1-2, with 9 nucleotides matching TRBD1. CDR1 SNHLY and CDR2 FYNNEI come from the germline V gene. The CDR3 consists of 13 residues. The junction had 3 bases not matched to a gene; V was cut back by 3 bases and J by 7 bases.

The J gene is TRBJ2-2, the V gene TRBV28; 10 nucleotides line up with TRBD2. The CDR3 is 17 amino acids. V dropped 5 bases and J dropped 4; count of bases not matched to a gene: 10. Germline assignment: CDR1 MDHEN and CDR2 SYDVKM. The CDR3 sequence is CASSRNSGRRITGELFF. The CDR3 coding sequence is TGTGCCAGCAGTCGGAATAGCGGGAGGAGAATCACCGGGGAGCTGTTTTTT.

The CDR3 DNA reads TGTGCCAGCAGCTGGAGGGGCACAGATACGCAGTATTTT. This gives the protein CASSWRGTDTQYF. The chain uses TRBV5-5 and TRBJ2-3; possible D gene TRBD2, 6 bases. This CDR3 is 13 amino acids long. V was pared by 3 bases and J by 1 base, with 6 bases between. The germline V gene encodes CDR1 SGHKS and CDR2 YYEKEE (reference sequence).

CDR3 loop: CASRYSGIPTYNEQFF. The CDR3, as DNA: TGTGCCAGCAGGTATAGCGGGATACCTACCTACAATGAGCAGTTCTTC. The J gene is TRBJ2-1, the V gene TRBV3-1 (or the pseudogene TRBV3-2), with 8 nucleotides matching TRBD2. The V gene end was trimmed by 6 bases and the J gene end by 2 bases; junction bases not matched to a gene: 9. CDR1 is LGHDT, CDR2 YNNKEL, per germline (reference sequence). The CDR3 totals 16 residues.

The chain recombines TRBV7-2 with TRBJ1-2; D gene uncertain. Per the germline V gene, CDR1 is SGHTA and CDR2 is FQGNSA. The CDR3 extends over 15 amino acids. Trimming cost V 5 bases and J 8 bases, with 21 bases left between them. The CDR3 bases are TGTGCCAGCAGCCCATCGGGTTCGGCCCCTGGGGGCTACACCTTC. Translation: CASSPSGSAPGGYTF.

This chain uses TRBV6-5 with TRBJ2-2; 8 bases are a match to TRBD1. Germline CDR1 MNHEY, CDR2 SVGAGI. With 2 bases clipped from V and 6 bases from J, the junction kept 5 bases outside the gene matches. The CDR3 sequence is 15 residues long. The CDR3 reads CASSYSQGAPGELFF. The CDR3 DNA is TGTGCCAGCAGTTACAGTCAGGGGGCTCCCGGGGAGCTGTTTTTT.